Shown below are 28 T cell receptor beta chains from a single sample sequenced in a study of blood T cell repertoires in COVID-19 (dated by TCRdb to 2020 to 2021). Library method: the immunoSEQ multiplex PCR assay. The immuneACCESS repertoire file appears here via TCRdb, limited to in-frame rearrangements. These files lack a portion of the clones; in checked studies, under half of the deficit traces to unresolved V genes, and the cause of the others is not known. The sample table contains 200,000 to 300,000 clones; only one count was recorded for roughly 80% of them. Of the sample, under 5.5% falls within the top ten clones. What was sequenced was peripheral blood. These receptors originate from a man between 60 and 75 years old with acute or convalescent COVID-19.

This clone has a handful of counts. The V call is TRBV6-5, the J call TRBJ2-7; 8 nucleotides align to TRBD1. The CDR3 is made up of 16 amino acids. V trimming: 1 base; J trimming: 0 bases; junction bases outside the gene matches: 5. The germline CDR1 and CDR2 sequences are MNHEY and SVGAGI. The CDR3 region has the DNA TGTGCCAGCAGTTACTACGGACAGGGCCGCTCCTACGAGCAGTACTTC. Encoded protein: CASSYYGQGRSYEQYF.

The V gene is TRBV5-4, the J gene TRBJ2-7, with 7 bases fitting TRBD2. The germline V gene encodes CDR1 SGHNT and CDR2 YYREEE (reference sequence). Trimming took 4 bases from V and 0 from J; bases not matched to a gene: 7. CDR3 length equals 15 residues. Here the CDR3 reads CASSPPGGRSYEQYF. CDR3 coding DNA: TGTGCCAGCAGCCCACCGGGGGGACGCTCCTACGAGCAGTACTTC.

The chain is built from TRBV10-1 and TRBJ2-3; the D gene is possibly TRBD2 (7 bases). The V gene lost 7 bases and the J gene lost 3 bases, with 17 bases spanning the gap. This CDR3 has 15 amino acids. Per the germline V gene, CDR1 is WNHNN and CDR2 is SYGVQD (reference sequence). CDR3 sequence reads: CASTPSGGRTDTQYF. DNA of the CDR3: TGCGCCAGCACCCCTTCGGGGGGCAGGACAGATACGCAGTATTTT.

The V gene is TRBV19, the J gene TRBJ2-1; 15 bases fit TRBD2. The length of the CDR3 is 18 residues. Per germline, CDR1 LNHDA and CDR2 SQIVND (reference sequence). Trimming cost V 4 bases and J 3 bases; bases outside gene matches: 7. This CDR3 reads CASSTGLAGGSHYNEQFF. Written as DNA, the CDR3 is TGTGCCAGTAGTACCGGACTAGCGGGAGGGTCCCACTACAATGAGCAGTTCTTC.

This chain links TRBV28 with TRBJ2-1; the match to TRBD2 covers 7 bases. The V gene end was trimmed by 1 base and the J gene end by 4 bases; junction bases not matched to a gene: 19. The CDR3 has 20 amino acids. CDR1 and CDR2 from the germline V gene are MDHEN and SYDVKM. CDR3 in amino acids: CASSLSSSVITSVSYNEQFF. The CDR3 DNA reads TGTGCCAGCAGTTTATCCTCATCGGTCATAACTAGCGTCTCGTACAATGAGCAGTTCTTC.

V is TRBV5-1 and J is TRBJ2-1; maybe TRBD2 (5 bases). The CDR3 length is 13 residues. Germline CDR1 SGHRS, CDR2 YFSETQ. Trimming removed 7 bases at V and 0 bases at J, with 8 bases between. CDR3 DNA sequence: TGCGCCAGCGCCGGGGACTCCTACAATGAGCAGTTCTTC. It codes for CASAGDSYNEQFF.

This clone occurred once. This CDR3 reads CASSFTRETQYF. Here the CDR3 DNA reads TGTGCCAGCAGCTTTACGAGAGAGACCCAGTACTTC. The J gene is TRBJ2-5, the V gene TRBV7-9; no clear D gene. Trimming took 3 bases from V and 4 from J, leaving 6 bases between them. The CDR3 is made up of 12 amino acids. Per the germline V gene, CDR1 is SEHNR and CDR2 is FQNEAQ (reference sequence).

The rearrangement joins TRBV5-1 to TRBJ1-1; 11 nucleotides line up with TRBD1. Germline values: CDR1 SGHRS, CDR2 YFSETQ. Germline trimming cut 5 bases from V and 4 bases from J; bases unmatched to any gene: 7. The CDR3 is made up of 15 amino acids. CDR3 region: CASRDGQGATTEAFF. In nucleotides, the CDR3 is TGCGCCAGCAGGGATGGACAGGGGGCGACCACTGAAGCTTTCTTT.

J is TRBJ2-7 and V is TRBV19; D not resolved. CDR1 and CDR2 from the germline V gene are LNHDA and SQIVND (reference sequence). The CDR3 spans 13 residues. Trimming took off 5 bases at V and 7 bases at J, with 15 bases between the two ends. CDR3 amino acids: CASSPRSVGEQYF. DNA of the CDR3: TGTGCCAGTAGTCCGCGGTCCGTTGGGGAGCAGTACTTC.

The rearrangement joins TRBV6-4 to TRBJ2-2; TRBD1 matches at 8 bases. V was pared by 8 bases and J by 1 base, with 9 bases of the junction left unmatched. The germline V gene has CDR1 MRHNA and CDR2 SNTAGT. This CDR3 spans 16 amino acids. CDR3 protein: CASPQGAPKNTGELFF. The CDR3 nucleotides are TGTGCCAGCCCCCAGGGGGCCCCCAAGAACACCGGGGAGCTGTTTTTT.

The V and J genes are TRBV7-2 and TRBJ1-5, with D possibly matching TRBD1 (6 bases). This CDR3 region has 12 residues. The germline V and J ends were trimmed by 4 bases and 11 bases, with 12 bases remaining between them. Germline CDR1 SGHTA, CDR2 FQGNSA. The CDR3 region is CASSSTDRTQHF. The CDR3 bases are TGTGCCAGCAGCTCCACCGACAGGACCCAGCATTTT.

This clone has a single count. V gene TRBV27 combines with J gene TRBJ2-1, with D tentatively TRBD2 (6 bases). The germline gives CDR1 MNHEY, CDR2 SMNVEV (reference sequence). The CDR3 length is 14 residues. V was clipped by 5 bases and J by 9 bases, with 17 bases between them. The DNA for the CDR3 is TGTGCCAGCAGTCCCCACGGGCTGCGGGGTGAGCAGTTCTTC. It is translated as CASSPHGLRGEQFF.

In nucleotides, the CDR3 is TGCGCCAGCAGCCAAGATGGAGGACAGGTTCTGTACGAGCAGTACTTC. Its protein product is CASSQDGGQVLYEQYF. This chain connects TRBV4-3 to TRBJ2-7; 7 nucleotides align to TRBD1. With V trimmed by 0 bases and J by 4 bases, 9 bases remained unmatched. Per germline, CDR1 LGHNA and CDR2 YSLEER. CDR3 length: 16 amino acids.

V is TRBV27 and J is TRBJ2-2; possible D gene TRBD1, 6 bases. Germline values: CDR1 MNHEY, CDR2 SMNVEV (reference sequence). The CDR3 totals 13 residues. Trimming took off 3 bases at V and 6 bases at J, with 8 bases between the two ends. CDR3 coding DNA: TGTGCCAGCAGTTTGTGGGGGCCCGGGGAGCTGTTTTTT. Translated, it gives CASSLWGPGELFF.

This clone appeared once. The chain employs TRBV20-1 and TRBJ2-1; D perhaps matches TRBD2 (7 bases). The V and J ends lost 3 bases and 0 bases respectively, with 9 bases between them. This CDR3 is 14 amino acids long. Germline V gene data show CDR1 as DFQATT and CDR2 as SNEGSKA (reference sequence). CDR3: CSASRGGSYNEQFF. CDR3 nucleotide sequence: TGCAGTGCTAGTAGGGGGGGCTCCTACAATGAGCAGTTCTTC.

This rearrangement joins TRBV5-4 to TRBJ2-5; 12 nucleotides line up with TRBD2. The junction had 1 base not matched to a gene; V was cut back by 0 bases and J by 4 bases. Germline lookup yields CDR1 SGHNT and CDR2 YYREEE (reference sequence). This CDR3 is 15 amino acids long. The CDR3 bases are TGTGCCAGCAGCTTGGAACTAGCGGGAGGAGAGACCCAGTACTTC. It translates to CASSLELAGGETQYF.

The chain carries TRBV28 and TRBJ1-5; 7 bases align to TRBD1. The V gene's germline CDR1 is MDHEN and CDR2 SYDVKM. The CDR3 extends over 14 amino acids. V shed 6 bases, J shed 6 bases, and the junction held 8 bases outside the gene matches. The CDR3 is CASSQNRGRQPQHF. The CDR3 coding sequence is TGTGCCAGCAGCCAGAACAGGGGCCGTCAGCCCCAGCATTTT. Full variable domain (missing parts from reference TRBV28 and TRBJ1-5): DVKVTQSSRYLVKRTGEKVFLECVQDMDHENMFWYRQDPGLGLRLIYFSYDVKMKEKGDIPEGYSVSREKKERFSLILESASTNQTSMYLCASSQNRGRQPQHFGDGTRLSIL.

The chain links TRBV21-1 to TRBJ1-3; TRBD1, the table's D call, was not compared with the DNA. TRBV21-1 corresponds to a pseudogene. There are 16 residues in the CDR3. CDR3 loop: CASSKGRGRVGNTIYF. As DNA, the CDR3 is TGTGCCAGCAGCAAAGGAAGGGGGCGGGTTGGAAACACCATATATTTT.

The chain has TRBV6-5 and TRBJ1-5; 7 nucleotides align to TRBD1. CDR3 length: 15 residues. V shed 4 bases and J 0 bases; nucleotides not matched to a gene: 3. Looked up from germline, CDR1 is MNHEY and CDR2 is SVGAGI. In nucleotides, the CDR3 is TGTGCCAGCAGTTCGACAGGGAATAGCAATCAGCCCCAGCATTTT. Amino acid sequence: CASSSTGNSNQPQHF.

The chain employs TRBV7-6 and TRBJ2-7; 8 nucleotides align to TRBD1. This CDR3 spans 13 amino acids. Looked up from germline, CDR1 is SGHVS and CDR2 is FNYEAQ. V lost 4 bases and J lost 6; bases outside the gene matches: 5. CDR3 sequence: CASSSDRVGEQYF. CDR3 DNA: TGTGCCAGCAGCTCGGACAGGGTTGGCGAGCAGTACTTC.

This clone has only one observation. The chain uses TRBV3-1 (or the pseudogene TRBV3-2) and TRBJ1-2; D is unresolved. Per germline, CDR1 LGHDT and CDR2 YNNKEL (reference sequence). Trimming cost V 2 bases and J 0 bases, with 10 bases left between them. This CDR3 spans 15 amino acids. CDR3 DNA: TGTGCCAGCAGCCAATACAGCCCACCTAACTATGGCTACACCTTC. Amino acids: CASSQYSPPNYGYTF.

The V and J genes are TRBV18 and TRBJ1-1, with 9 bases matching TRBD1. The J segment lost 1 base and the V segment lost 3 bases, leaving 6 bases of the junction unmatched. The germline gives CDR1 KGHSH, CDR2 LQKENI. The length of the CDR3 is 16 residues. DNA for the CDR3: TGTGCCAGCTCACCCTTTCCGGGACAGGGGAACACTGAAGCTTTCTTT. Residues: CASSPFPGQGNTEAFF.

This chain connects TRBV2 to TRBJ2-7; possibly TRBD1 for D (6 bases). Deletions cut 5 bases from V and 3 bases from J, with 11 bases between. Germline V lookup: CDR1 SNHLY, CDR2 FYNNEI. The CDR3 has 13 residues. CDR3: CASSPYRDYEQYF. The CDR3 DNA sequence: TGTGCCAGCAGTCCGTACAGGGACTACGAGCAGTACTTC.

This clone appeared once. This CDR3 is CASSLEDRGSYGYTF. CDR3 nucleotides: TGTGCCAGCAGCTTAGAAGACAGGGGCTCCTATGGCTACACCTTC. The chain joins TRBV7-9 to TRBJ1-2; 8 nucleotides match TRBD1. V lost 1 base to trimming and J lost 4 bases; unmatched junction nucleotides: 5. The germline gives CDR1 SEHNR, CDR2 FQNEAQ (reference sequence). The CDR3 is 15 residues long.

This rearrangement joins TRBV7-2 to TRBJ2-1; 8 nucleotides agree with TRBD2. The germline gives CDR1 SGHTA, CDR2 FQGNSA. V lost 2 bases and J lost 8; bases outside the gene matches: 8. The CDR3 is made up of 15 amino acids. The DNA of the CDR3 is TGTGCCAGCAGCTTAACCCCGGGGGGGCCCTATGAGCAGTTCTTC. Translated: CASSLTPGGPYEQFF.

The chain's CDR3 is CASSRTSFETQYF. The CDR3 DNA is TGTGCCAGCTCAAGGACTAGTTTTGAGACCCAGTACTTC. The chain has TRBV18 and TRBJ2-5; 7 nucleotides line up with TRBD2. Germline V gene sequence: CDR1 KGHSH, CDR2 LQKENI. CDR3 size: 13 residues. Trimming at V came to 5 bases and at J to 5 bases, leaving 5 bases not matched to a gene.

The sample holds one count of this clone. The chain carries TRBV10-1 and TRBJ2-3, with 7 bases matching TRBD2. The CDR3 loop spans 12 amino acids. Germline CDR1 is WNHNN and CDR2 is SYGVQD (reference sequence). V shed 9 bases and J 6 bases; nucleotides not matched to a gene: 6. This CDR3 reads CARQRDTDTQYF. The CDR3 DNA is TGCGCCAGGCAGCGGGATACGGATACGCAGTATTTT.

V and J are TRBV12-3 or TRBV12-4 and TRBJ1-1; D gene unclear. The CDR3 is made up of 13 amino acids. Between the trimmed V and J ends, which lost 7 bases and 0 bases, there was a span of 9 bases. CDR3 protein: CASNSQMNTEAFF. CDR3 in DNA: TGTGCCAGCAATTCTCAGATGAACACTGAAGCTTTCTTT.